This T cell receptor beta chain is from a study of neoadjuvant anti-PD-1 for oral cavity cancer (dated by TCRdb to about 2021). Context from the whole study: Before curative-intent surgical resection, most patients were given three to four biweekly doses of nivolumab at 3 mg/kg. A fourth nivolumab dose was given around day 43 to patients without progression, and definitive surgical resection was performed in those patients on days 50-56. Under RECIST 1.1, a patient counted as a responder if showing complete response, partial response or stable disease, and as a non-responder if showing progression. The parent correlative cohort had 12 to 13 patients and a response rate of roughly 34%.

This specimen's time point label, per the study, means: before neoadjuvant nivolumab. The patients had newly diagnosed stage II-IVA oral cavity squamous cell carcinoma and had not received any prior systemic or radiation treatment. The cohort was composed of patients with HPV-negative, locally advanced oral cavity squamous cell carcinoma. Samples were obtained from a longitudinal correlative study of a single-arm phase II trial of neoadjuvant nivolumab in oral cavity squamous cell carcinoma. Genomic DNA-based TCRbeta sequencing was performed on subject-matched pre- and post-treatment PBMCs and tumors from three responders and three non-responders. The Maxwell RSC DNA from Tissue kit was used to isolate genomic DNA from tumor tissue. The paper's findings and limits, for the study overall: Higher pretreatment blood Treg/Th17 ratios correlated with both higher pretreatment blood TCRbeta clonality and lower post-treatment tumor TCRbeta clonality. The TCR analyses had only a few patients in each response group, and the authors called for validation in larger cohorts. Greater tumor shrinkage correlated with larger post-treatment sizes of preexisting intratumoral clones, which suggests that expansion of preexisting clones contributed to response.

Only a few counts were recorded for this clone. Its target antigen remains unknown. No much larger clonotype is one base removed from it; base qualities were not supplied. For survey sequencing of tumor libraries, mostly 4.8 ug of input genomic DNA was used, and two replicates were run per sample. Following the manufacturer's instructions, the team built TCRbeta libraries using the immunoSEQ hsTCRbeta kit. An Illumina NovaSeq 6000 S4 flow cell was used to sequence the final libraries, which had first been combined to 3 nM. The study's own analysis went as follows. The immunoSEQ Analyzer was used for raw data preprocessing and quality control. The analysis was limited to productive rearrangements, and each clonotype was defined by a unique CDR3 amino acid sequence. Repertoire clonality was estimated as the Gini-Simpson index, which was calculated using the R package tcR. Student's t test was used to compare Gini indices, and Pearson correlation was used to assess associations with tumor size change. Imported from immuneACCESS, the table was reduced by TCRdb to in-frame sequences with V and J called. These copies leave out some clones; in studies compared against another copy, an unresolved V gene accounts for under half, and the cause of the remainder is not known. V, J and clone size reflect that table, while D and trimming were determined from the DNA. The sample includes more than 6,000 clones, with roughly 45% observed a single time. Of the sample, 25% falls within the top ten clones.

The CDR3, from cysteine to phenylalanine, totals 13 residues. Only the CDR3 part of the read is kept: 39 bases, read in frame from the first base. V sheds 0 bases and J sheds 8 bases, leaving 13 bases between their ends. The germline V gene (reference sequence) supplies CDR1 GTSNPN and CDR2 SVGIG. The chain was built from TRBV30 and TRBJ1-2, with no reliable assignment of the D segment. Sequenced material: tumor tissue, taken before nivolumab (anti-PD-1) treatment. This TCR came from a person aged 35-79 years with oral cavity squamous cell carcinoma. The CDR3 corresponds to CAWSVGIPEGYTF. The base sequence is TGTGCCTGGAGTGTCGGGATTCCGGAGGGCTACACCTTC.